This T cell receptor (beta chain) stems from a study of graft-versus-host responses after intestinal transplantation. Graft specimens yielded both intraepithelial and lamina propria lymphocytes. Germline V gives CDR1 SEHNR, CDR2 FQNEAQ (reference sequence). The CDR3 runs 12 residues. As for this clone: Its specificity is unknown.

Clones were read by immunoSEQ multiplex PCR, and TCRdb kept only the in-frame ones, dropping some. The data contain tens of thousands of clones, roughly 89% of them singletons. Overall study results and limits: Researchers found peak circulating GvH clone levels linked to early post-transplant HvG declines. Patients with graft-donor T cell macrochimerism had high graft-versus-host to host-versus-graft clonal ratios in allografts.

The chain combines TRBV7-9 with TRBJ2-7; possibly TRBD2 for D (6 bases). The starting material was ileum tissue, obtained more than 350 days after transplant. This TCR was sampled from a human patient who received an intestinal transplant, so some T cells may come from the graft donor. For the CDR3, the DNA is TGTGCTGATGCGGGGAACGCGGACGAGCAGTACTTC. Protein: CADAGNADEQYF.